This note documents a single T cell receptor (beta chain) sequence. Conversion of TCR transcripts into cDNA relied on 5'RACE template switching, which added a universal primer site and UMIs. TCRdb itself ran the 5' RACE reads through MiXCR, one entry per CDR3 protein. Of about 310,000 distinct CDR3 sequences listed, 3.6% are singletons. These data belong to a study of T cells after yellow fever vaccination. At the level of the study: Low-cell-number fractions were prepared with SMART-Seq v4 Ultra Low Input.

The V end was cut by 8 bases, the J end by 1 base, with 17 bases between. In germline, CDR1 is MNHEY, CDR2 SMNVEV (reference sequence). The CDR3 totals 15 residues. The receptor comes from a young man who received the YFV17D yellow fever vaccine. This specimen was PBMCs, taken on the day of the yellow fever booster vaccination. V is TRBV27 and J is TRBJ1-1; possible D gene TRBD1, 5 bases. The CDR3 sequence: CASLRSGLGNTEAFF. CDR3 sequence (DNA): TGTGCCAGCCTGAGGTCAGGGCTGGGGAACACTGAAGCTTTCTTT.